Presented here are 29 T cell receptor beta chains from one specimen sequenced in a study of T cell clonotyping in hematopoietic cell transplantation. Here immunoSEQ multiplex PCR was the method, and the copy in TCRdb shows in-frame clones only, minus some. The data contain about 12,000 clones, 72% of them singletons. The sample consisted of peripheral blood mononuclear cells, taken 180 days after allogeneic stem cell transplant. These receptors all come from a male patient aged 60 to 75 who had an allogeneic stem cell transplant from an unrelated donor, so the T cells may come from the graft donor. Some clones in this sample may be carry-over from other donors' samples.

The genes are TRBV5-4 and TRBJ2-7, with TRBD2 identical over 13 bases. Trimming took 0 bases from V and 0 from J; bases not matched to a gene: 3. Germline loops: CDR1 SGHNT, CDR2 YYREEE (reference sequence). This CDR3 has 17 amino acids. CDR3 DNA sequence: TGTGCCAGCAGCTTGGGACTAGCGGGGGGTTACTCCTACGAGCAGTACTTC. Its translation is CASSLGLAGGYSYEQYF. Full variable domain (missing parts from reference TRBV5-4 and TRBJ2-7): ETGVTQSPTHLIKTRGQQVTLRCSSQSGHNTVSWYQQALGQGPQFIFQYYREEENGRGNFPPRFSGLQFPNYSSELNVNALELDDSALYLCASSLGLAGGYSYEQYFGPGTRLTVT.

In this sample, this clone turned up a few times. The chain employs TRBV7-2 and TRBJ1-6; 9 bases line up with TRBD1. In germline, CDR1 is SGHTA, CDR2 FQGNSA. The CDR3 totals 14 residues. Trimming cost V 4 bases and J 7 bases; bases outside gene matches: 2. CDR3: CASSYGTGNSPLHF. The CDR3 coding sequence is TGTGCCAGCAGCTACGGGACAGGGAATTCACCCCTCCACTTT.

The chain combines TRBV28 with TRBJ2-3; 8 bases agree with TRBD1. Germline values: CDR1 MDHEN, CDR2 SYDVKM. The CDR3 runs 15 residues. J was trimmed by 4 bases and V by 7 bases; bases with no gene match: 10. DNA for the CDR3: TGTGCCAGCACCCTAAGGACAGGGATGTCAGATACGCAGTATTTT. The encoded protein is CASTLRTGMSDTQYF.

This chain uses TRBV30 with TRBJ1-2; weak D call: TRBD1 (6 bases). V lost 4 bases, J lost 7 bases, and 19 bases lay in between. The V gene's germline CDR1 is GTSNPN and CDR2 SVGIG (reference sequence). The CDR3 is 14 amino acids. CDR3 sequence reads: CAWTQGLSSFGYTF. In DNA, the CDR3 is TGTGCCTGGACCCAGGGGCTTTCTTCGTTTGGCTACACCTTC.

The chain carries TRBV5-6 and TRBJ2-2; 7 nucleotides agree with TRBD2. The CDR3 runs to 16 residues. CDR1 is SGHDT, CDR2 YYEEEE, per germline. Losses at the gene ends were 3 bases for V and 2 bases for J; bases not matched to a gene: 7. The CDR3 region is CASSSPSGDNTGELFF. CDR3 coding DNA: TGTGCCAGCAGCTCCCCTAGCGGAGACAACACCGGGGAGCTGTTTTTT. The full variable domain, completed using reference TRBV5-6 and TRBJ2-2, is DAGVTQSPTHLIKTRGQQVTLRCSPKSGHDTVSWYQQALGQGPQFIFQYYEEEERQRGNFPDRFSGHQFPNYSSELNVNALLLGDSALYLCASSSPSGDNTGELFFGEGSRLTVL.

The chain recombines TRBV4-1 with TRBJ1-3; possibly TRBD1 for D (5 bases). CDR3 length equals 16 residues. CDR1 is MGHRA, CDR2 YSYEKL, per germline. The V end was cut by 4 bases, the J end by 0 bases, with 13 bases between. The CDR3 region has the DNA TGCGCCAGCAGCCCCTCGGGGCGGATCTCTGGAAACACCATATATTTT. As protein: CASSPSGRISGNTIYF.

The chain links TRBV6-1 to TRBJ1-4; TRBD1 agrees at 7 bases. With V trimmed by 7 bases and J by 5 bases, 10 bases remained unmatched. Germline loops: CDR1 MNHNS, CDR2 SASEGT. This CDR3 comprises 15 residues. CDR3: CASTVGTVPNEKLFF. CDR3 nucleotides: TGTGCCAGCACCGTGGGGACAGTTCCGAATGAAAAACTGTTTTTT.

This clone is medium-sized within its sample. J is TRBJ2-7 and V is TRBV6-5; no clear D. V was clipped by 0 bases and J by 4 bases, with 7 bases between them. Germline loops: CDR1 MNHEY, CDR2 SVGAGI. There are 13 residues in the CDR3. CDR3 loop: CASSYSTGYEQYF. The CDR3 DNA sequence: TGTGCCAGCAGTTACTCGACCGGTTACGAGCAGTACTTC.

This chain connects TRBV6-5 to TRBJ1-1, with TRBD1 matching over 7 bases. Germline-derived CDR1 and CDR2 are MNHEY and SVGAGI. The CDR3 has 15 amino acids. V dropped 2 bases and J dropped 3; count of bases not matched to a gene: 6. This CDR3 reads CASSYEGARDTEAFF. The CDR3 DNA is TGTGCCAGCAGTTACGAGGGGGCGAGGGACACTGAAGCTTTCTTT.

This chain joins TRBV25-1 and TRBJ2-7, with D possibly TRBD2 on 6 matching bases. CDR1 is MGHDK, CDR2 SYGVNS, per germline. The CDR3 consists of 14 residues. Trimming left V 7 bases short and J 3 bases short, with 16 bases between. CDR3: CASTSPGLVYEQYF. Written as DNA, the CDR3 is TGTGCCAGCACTAGCCCGGGACTCGTCTACGAGCAGTACTTC.

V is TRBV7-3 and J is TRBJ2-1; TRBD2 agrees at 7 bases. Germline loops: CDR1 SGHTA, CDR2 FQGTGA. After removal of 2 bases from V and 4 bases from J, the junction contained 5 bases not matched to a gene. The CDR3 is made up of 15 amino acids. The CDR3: CASSLGRGRYNEQFF. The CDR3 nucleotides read TGTGCCAGCAGCTTAGGGAGGGGCCGGTACAATGAGCAGTTCTTC.

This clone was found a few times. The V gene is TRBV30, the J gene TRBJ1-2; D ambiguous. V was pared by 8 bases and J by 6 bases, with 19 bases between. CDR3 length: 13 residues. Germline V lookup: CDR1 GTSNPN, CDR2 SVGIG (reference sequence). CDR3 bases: TGTGCCGGTGGCCGGGGTGCGCGAAATGGCTACACCTTC. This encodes CAGGRGARNGYTF. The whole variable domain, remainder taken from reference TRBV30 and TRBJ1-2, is SQTIHQWPATLVQPVGSPLSLECTVEGTSNPNLYWYRQAAGRGLQLLFYSVGIGQISSEVPQNLSASRPQDRQFILSSKKLLLSDSGFYLCAGGRGARNGYTFGSGTRLTVV.

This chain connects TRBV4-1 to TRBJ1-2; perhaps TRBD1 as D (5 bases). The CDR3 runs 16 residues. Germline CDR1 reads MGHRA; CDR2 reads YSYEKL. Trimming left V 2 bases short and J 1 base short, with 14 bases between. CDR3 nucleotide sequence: TGCGCCAGCAGCCAAAACCGGGACTGGGATAACTATGGCTACACCTTC. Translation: CASSQNRDWDNYGYTF.

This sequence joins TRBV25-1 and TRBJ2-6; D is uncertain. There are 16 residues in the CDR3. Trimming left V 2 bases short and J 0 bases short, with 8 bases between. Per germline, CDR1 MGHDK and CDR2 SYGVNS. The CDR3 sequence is CASSEGVTSGANVLTF. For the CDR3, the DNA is TGTGCCAGCAGTGAAGGAGTGACCTCTGGGGCCAACGTCCTGACTTTC.

CDR3: CASSSDPSLRAFF. In nucleotides, the CDR3 is TGTGCCAGCAGCTCGGACCCCTCCCTGCGAGCTTTCTTT. The V call is TRBV5-4, the J call TRBJ1-1; D gene ambiguous. The CDR3 is 13 residues long. Germline lookup yields CDR1 SGHNT and CDR2 YYREEE (reference sequence). V was clipped by 3 bases and J by 10 bases, with 16 bases between them.

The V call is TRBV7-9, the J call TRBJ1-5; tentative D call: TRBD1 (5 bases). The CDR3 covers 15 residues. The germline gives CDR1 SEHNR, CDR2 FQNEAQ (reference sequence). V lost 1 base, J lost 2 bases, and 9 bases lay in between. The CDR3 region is CASSLVEQGNQPQHF. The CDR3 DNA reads TGTGCCAGCAGCTTAGTTGAACAGGGCAATCAGCCCCAGCATTTT.

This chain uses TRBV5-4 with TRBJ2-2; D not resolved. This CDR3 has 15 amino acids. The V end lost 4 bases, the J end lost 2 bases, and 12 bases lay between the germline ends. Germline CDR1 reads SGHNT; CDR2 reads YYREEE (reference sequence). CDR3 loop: CASSSSLGNTGELFF. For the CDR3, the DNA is TGTGCCAGCAGCAGCTCTCTCGGAAACACCGGGGAGCTGTTTTTT.

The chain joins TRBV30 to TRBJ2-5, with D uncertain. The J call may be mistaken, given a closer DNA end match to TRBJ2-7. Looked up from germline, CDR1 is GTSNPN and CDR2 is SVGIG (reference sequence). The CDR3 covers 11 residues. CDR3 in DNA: TGTGCCTGGAGGCCCGGCGGCGAGCAGTACTTC. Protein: CAWRPGGEQYF.

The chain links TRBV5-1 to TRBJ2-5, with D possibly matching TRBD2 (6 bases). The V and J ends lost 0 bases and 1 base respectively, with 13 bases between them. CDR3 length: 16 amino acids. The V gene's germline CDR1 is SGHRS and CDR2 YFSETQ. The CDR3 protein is CASSLASDTSQETQYF. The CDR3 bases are TGCGCCAGCAGCTTGGCTAGCGATACCTCCCAAGAGACCCAGTACTTC. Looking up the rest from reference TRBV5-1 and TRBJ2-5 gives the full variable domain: KAGVTQTPRYLIKTRGQQVTLSCSPISGHRSVSWYQQTPGQGLQFLFEYFSETQRNKGNFPGRFSGRQFSNSRSEMNVSTLELGDSALYLCASSLASDTSQETQYFGPGTRLLVL.

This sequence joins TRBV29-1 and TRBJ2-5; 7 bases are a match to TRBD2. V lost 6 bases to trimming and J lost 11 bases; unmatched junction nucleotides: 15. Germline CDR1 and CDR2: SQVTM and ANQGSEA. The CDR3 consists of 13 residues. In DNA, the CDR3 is TGCAGCGTCCACCCGTCTGGGGCGGGGGAGCAGTACTTC. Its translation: CSVHPSGAGEQYF.

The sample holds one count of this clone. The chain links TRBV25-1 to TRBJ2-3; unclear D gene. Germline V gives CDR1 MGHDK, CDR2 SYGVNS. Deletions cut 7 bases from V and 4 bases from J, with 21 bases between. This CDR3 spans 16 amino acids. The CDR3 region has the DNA TGTGCCAGCATTAAATTAGACATCTGCCTCCCAGATACGCAGTATTTT. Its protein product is CASIKLDICLPDTQYF.

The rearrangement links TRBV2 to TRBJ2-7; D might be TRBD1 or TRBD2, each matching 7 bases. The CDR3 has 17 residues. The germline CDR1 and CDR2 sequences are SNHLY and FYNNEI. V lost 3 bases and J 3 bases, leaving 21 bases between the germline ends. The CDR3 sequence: CASSEFSGMGTDYEQYF. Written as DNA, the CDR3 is TGTGCCAGCAGTGAGTTCAGCGGGATGGGGACAGACTACGAGCAGTACTTC.

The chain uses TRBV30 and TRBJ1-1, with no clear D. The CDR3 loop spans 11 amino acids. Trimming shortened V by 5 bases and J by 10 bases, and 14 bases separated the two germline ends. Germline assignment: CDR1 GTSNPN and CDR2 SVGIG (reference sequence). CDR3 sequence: CAWGGVMGAFF. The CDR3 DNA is TGTGCCTGGGGCGGGGTAATGGGAGCTTTCTTT. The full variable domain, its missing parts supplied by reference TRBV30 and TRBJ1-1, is SQTIHQWPATLVQPVGSPLSLECTVEGTSNPNLYWYRQAAGRGLQLLFYSVGIGQISSEVPQNLSASRPQDRQFILSSKKLLLSDSGFYLCAWGGVMGAFFGQGTRLTVV.

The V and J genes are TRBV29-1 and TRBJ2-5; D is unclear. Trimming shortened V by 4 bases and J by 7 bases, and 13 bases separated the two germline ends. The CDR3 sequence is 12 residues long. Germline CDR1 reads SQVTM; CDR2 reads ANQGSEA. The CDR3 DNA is TGCAGCGTTGGATTGGAGCGTGCGACCCAGTACTTC. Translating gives CSVGLERATQYF.

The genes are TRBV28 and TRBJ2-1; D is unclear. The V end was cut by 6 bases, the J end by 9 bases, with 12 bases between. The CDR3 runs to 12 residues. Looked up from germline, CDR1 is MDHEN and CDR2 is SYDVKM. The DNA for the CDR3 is TGTGCCAGCAGCCTAGGTCTGGGTGAGCAGTTCTTC. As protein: CASSLGLGEQFF.

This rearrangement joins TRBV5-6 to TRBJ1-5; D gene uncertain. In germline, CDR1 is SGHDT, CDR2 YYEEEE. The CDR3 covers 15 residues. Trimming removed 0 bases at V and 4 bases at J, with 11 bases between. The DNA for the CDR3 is TGTGCCAGCAGCTTGGGACCCCGGGAAAATCAGCCCCAGCATTTT. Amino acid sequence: CASSLGPRENQPQHF.

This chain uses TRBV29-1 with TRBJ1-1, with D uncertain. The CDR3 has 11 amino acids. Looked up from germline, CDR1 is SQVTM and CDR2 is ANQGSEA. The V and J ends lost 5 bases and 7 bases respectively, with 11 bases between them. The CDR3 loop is CSVQVNYEAFF. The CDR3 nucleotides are TGCAGCGTTCAAGTCAATTATGAAGCTTTCTTT.

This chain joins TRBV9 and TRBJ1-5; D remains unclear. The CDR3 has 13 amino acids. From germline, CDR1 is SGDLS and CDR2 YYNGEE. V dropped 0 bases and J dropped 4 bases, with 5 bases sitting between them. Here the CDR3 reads CASSVAPNQPQHF. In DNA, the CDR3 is TGTGCCAGCAGCGTAGCCCCAAATCAGCCCCAGCATTTT.

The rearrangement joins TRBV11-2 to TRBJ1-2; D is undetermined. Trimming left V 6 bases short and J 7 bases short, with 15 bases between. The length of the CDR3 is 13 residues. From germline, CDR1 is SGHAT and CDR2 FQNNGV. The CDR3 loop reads CASSPATTGGYTF. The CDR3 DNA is TGTGCCAGCAGTCCCGCAACCACCGGTGGCTACACCTTC.